A single sample gave rise to the 31 T cell receptor beta chains below, sequenced in a study of blood T cells in healthy people across ages. Combining a sample-barcoded 5' primer with a J-beta primer mix, a second PCR ran for 7 to 11 cycles. TCRdb re-called the 5' RACE reads with MiXCR, one entry per CDR3 protein. The sample holds about 1.5 million distinct CDR3 sequences, approximately 39% seen once. Sequenced input: blood. The receptors derive from a woman aged 18-30 years in good health.

This sequence joins TRBV6-5 and TRBJ2-1, with D perhaps TRBD2 (6 bases). V was clipped by 5 bases and J by 7 bases, with 21 bases between them. Germline V gene sequence: CDR1 MNHEY, CDR2 SVGAGI. The CDR3 totals 16 residues. CDR3 region: CASSRTPGLVKNEQFF. DNA for the CDR3: TGTGCCAGCAGTAGGACCCCGGGACTCGTCAAGAATGAGCAGTTCTTC.

V is TRBV20-1 and J is TRBJ2-7, with 12 bases aligning to TRBD2. Per germline, CDR1 DFQATT and CDR2 SNEGSKA (reference sequence). CDR3 length: 16 amino acids. The trim removed 0 bases at V and 4 bases at J, leaving 7 bases unmatched. The CDR3 DNA reads TGCAGTGCTAGAGAGACTAGCGGGAGTATAGGGTACGAGCAGTACTTC. Protein product: CSARETSGSIGYEQYF.

This clonotype was seen only a few times. The chain combines TRBV2 with TRBJ2-1; D is unclear. V was trimmed by 4 bases and J by 4 bases, leaving 8 bases between them. This CDR3 has 13 amino acids. CDR1 is SNHLY and CDR2 is FYNNEI in the germline V gene. The CDR3 nucleotides are TGTGCCAGCAGTGGGCAGTTATACAATGAGCAGTTCTTC. It yields the protein CASSGQLYNEQFF.

The CDR3 reads CSVAGQDSYEQYF. For the CDR3, the DNA is TGCAGCGTTGCCGGACAGGACTCTTACGAGCAGTACTTC. This chain joins TRBV29-1 and TRBJ2-7; 7 bases align to TRBD1. This CDR3 has 13 residues. The germline gives CDR1 SQVTM, CDR2 ANQGSEA. V was pared by 4 bases and J by 4 bases, with 7 bases of the junction left unmatched.

J is TRBJ2-3 and V is TRBV14; D ambiguous. V shed 0 bases and J shed 4 bases, with 11 bases lying between them. This CDR3 has 15 amino acids. Germline loops: CDR1 SGHDN, CDR2 FVKESK. The CDR3 nucleotides are TGTGCCAGCAGCCAAGATCTGGGAAGGGCAGATACGCAGTATTTT. Amino acid sequence: CASSQDLGRADTQYF.

The sample holds a few counts of this clonotype. CDR3: CSVVRLLTTEAFF. The CDR3 DNA follows: TGCAGCGTTGTAAGACTCTTGACGACTGAAGCTTTCTTT. The chain recombines TRBV29-1 with TRBJ1-1; D remains ambiguous. V was clipped by 4 bases and J by 5 bases, with 14 bases between them. This CDR3 has 13 amino acids. CDR1 SQVTM and CDR2 ANQGSEA come from the germline V gene.

This clonotype was detected only a few times. The chain employs TRBV9 and TRBJ2-7; 11 bases are a match to TRBD1. The CDR3 totals 15 residues. Germline CDR1 reads SGDLS; CDR2 reads YYNGEE. The trim removed 1 base at V and 6 bases at J, leaving 6 bases unmatched. The CDR3 spells CASSVSPGQGVEQYF. CDR3 DNA: TGTGCCAGCAGCGTATCCCCGGGACAGGGGGTCGAGCAGTACTTC.

About this clonotype itself: One base away lies a much larger clone, so this may be a sequencing read error. V gene TRBV28 combines with J gene TRBJ2-4; 8 bases are a match to TRBD1. TRBJ2-7 explains the end of the DNA better; the J call may be wrong. CDR1 MDHEN and CDR2 SYDVKM come from the germline V gene. The CDR3 runs to 15 residues. The CDR3 loop is CASSWGRTGTYEQYF. The CDR3, as DNA: TGTGCCAGCAGTTGGGGGAGGACAGGGACCTACGAGCAGTACTTC.

As regards this clonotype: A read error may be the cause here, since a much bigger clone is one base away. This CDR3 is missing its conserved last phenylalanine or tryptophan, likely due to a read error. The chain has TRBV4-3 and TRBJ1-2; D ambiguous. The CDR3 has 14 amino acids. Germline CDR1 and CDR2: LGHNA and YSLEER. V lost 4 bases to trimming and J lost 2 bases, with 11 bases between them. The CDR3 is CASSLSTRNYGYTL. In DNA form, the CDR3 reads TGCGCCAGCAGCCTGTCGACTCGGAACTATGGCTACACCTTA.

The chain employs TRBV20-1 and TRBJ2-1; the match to TRBD2 covers 8 bases. CDR1 is DFQATT and CDR2 is SNEGSKA in the germline V gene (reference sequence). With V trimmed by 3 bases and J by 9 bases, 10 bases remained unmatched. The CDR3 loop spans 14 amino acids. In DNA form, the CDR3 reads TGCAGTGCTAGGGGGGGAAGCGGGGGTCTTGAGCAGTTCTTC. This gives the protein CSARGGSGGLEQFF.

This clonotype was seen a few times. V gene TRBV27 combines with J gene TRBJ2-3, with 7 positions matching TRBD2. This CDR3 is 17 amino acids long. Germline V lookup: CDR1 MNHEY, CDR2 SMNVEV (reference sequence). V lost 6 bases to trimming and J lost 2 bases; unmatched junction nucleotides: 14. CDR3 nucleotide sequence: TGTGCCAGCAGATCTTTTCGGGGGGACCTCCTCACAGATACGCAGTATTTT. Translated: CASRSFRGDLLTDTQYF.

The chain links TRBV20-1 to TRBJ2-1; no reliable D call. The germline V and J ends were trimmed by 3 bases and 9 bases, with 15 bases remaining between them. This CDR3 comprises 13 residues. In germline, CDR1 is DFQATT, CDR2 SNEGSKA (reference sequence). CDR3 loop: CSARFPAMGEQFF. In nucleotides, the CDR3 is TGCAGTGCTAGGTTTCCGGCGATGGGTGAGCAGTTCTTC.

The rearrangement joins TRBV6-6 to TRBJ1-5; weak D call: TRBD1 (6 bases). Germline V gene data show CDR1 as MNHNY and CDR2 as SVGAGI (reference sequence). This CDR3 comprises 14 residues. The ends were cut back, 6 bases at V and 0 bases at J, with 9 bases in the middle. The CDR3 region is CASSYRVSNQPQHF. The DNA for the CDR3 is TGTGCCAGCAGCTACAGGGTTAGCAATCAGCCCCAGCATTTT.

This clonotype was seen only a few times. The V and J genes are TRBV7-2 and TRBJ1-5; a weak D match, TRBD1 (5 bases). V lost 2 bases and J 5 bases, leaving 22 bases between the germline ends. The CDR3 totals 18 residues. Germline V gene data show CDR1 as SGHTA and CDR2 as FQGNSA. CDR3 protein: CASSLRAGSVSVDQPQHF. In DNA form, the CDR3 reads TGTGCCAGCAGCTTAAGGGCAGGGAGTGTTAGTGTCGATCAGCCCCAGCATTTT.

A remark on this clonotype: The germline gene is not matched at one end of the junction; a read error may be the cause. The genes are TRBV3-1 and TRBJ2-3; D unclear. The CDR3 length is 11 residues. CDR1 is LGHDT, CDR2 YNNKEL, per germline (reference sequence). CDR3: CASSQEATKYF. CDR3 coding DNA: TGTGCCAGCAGCCAAGAGGCTACGAAGTATTTT.

The chain recombines TRBV5-1 with TRBJ1-6; D is undetermined. The germline CDR1 and CDR2 sequences are SGHRS and YFSETQ. This CDR3 spans 16 amino acids. Trimming removed 4 bases from V and 7 bases from J, with 18 bases in between. The CDR3 here is CASSPQSAIGNSPLHF. Written as DNA, the CDR3 is TGCGCCAGCAGCCCTCAATCCGCCATAGGGAATTCACCCCTCCACTTT. The whole variable domain, remainder taken from reference TRBV5-1 and TRBJ1-6, is KAGVTQTPRYLIKTRGQQVTLSCSPISGHRSVSWYQQTPGQGLQFLFEYFSETQRNKGNFPGRFSGRQFSNSRSEMNVSTLELGDSALYLCASSPQSAIGNSPLHFGNGTRLTVT.

The V and J genes are TRBV2 and TRBJ2-6; D is perhaps TRBD1 or TRBD2 (5 bases each). V was trimmed by 8 bases and J by 0 bases, leaving 23 bases between them. The CDR3 runs to 19 residues. Germline CDR1 and CDR2: SNHLY and FYNNEI. The CDR3 protein is CASYGAGAIFSSGANVLTF. CDR3 coding DNA: TGTGCCAGCTACGGGGCAGGAGCGATTTTCAGCTCTGGGGCCAACGTCCTGACTTTC. The full variable domain, its missing parts supplied by reference TRBV2 and TRBJ2-6, is EPEVTQTPSHQVTQMGQEVILRCVPISNHLYFYWYRQILGQKVEFLVSFYNNEISEKSEIFDDQFSVERPDGSNFTLKIRSTKLEDSAMYFCASYGAGAIFSSGANVLTFGAGSRLTVL.

The chain joins TRBV11-3 to TRBJ2-3; D is undetermined. CDR1 is SGHNT, CDR2 YENEEA, per germline. Trimming shortened V by 3 bases and J by 6 bases, and 7 bases separated the two germline ends. This CDR3 has 12 residues. CDR3 loop: CASSFFRDTQYF. The CDR3 DNA follows: TGTGCCAGCAGCTTCTTCCGCGATACGCAGTATTTT.

This clonotype was counted between two and nine times. The rearrangement joins TRBV28 to TRBJ1-1; D is ambiguous. Per germline, CDR1 MDHEN and CDR2 SYDVKM. V was pared by 6 bases and J by 4 bases, with 18 bases between. The CDR3 sequence is 15 residues long. The CDR3 region is CASRPSRGRFTEAFF. In DNA form, the CDR3 reads TGTGCCAGCAGACCTAGCCGGGGAAGATTCACTGAAGCTTTCTTT. Complete variable domain (other parts from reference TRBV28 and TRBJ1-1): DVKVTQSSRYLVKRTGEKVFLECVQDMDHENMFWYRQDPGLGLRLIYFSYDVKMKEKGDIPEGYSVSREKKERFSLILESASTNQTSMYLCASRPSRGRFTEAFFGQGTRLTVV.

As to this clonotype: With a much larger clone just one base away, this may be a read error. The CDR3 is CASRNRWGKTQYF. In nucleotides, the CDR3 is TGTGCCAGCAGGAACAGATGGGGGAAGACCCAGTACTTC. The rearrangement links TRBV12-3 or TRBV12-4 to TRBJ2-5, with D possibly called TRBD1 or TRBD2 (5 bases each). Trimming took 6 bases from V and 6 from J, leaving 14 bases between them. The CDR3 runs 13 residues.

The V gene is TRBV2, the J gene TRBJ1-5; 10 bases are shared with TRBD1. Germline CDR1 SNHLY, CDR2 FYNNEI. Trimming cost V 2 bases and J 7 bases; bases outside gene matches: 14. This CDR3 is built from 18 residues. DNA for the CDR3: TGTGCCAGCAGTGAAATCGCGGGACAGGGGTTCGGTGGACAGCCCCAGCATTTT. It encodes CASSEIAGQGFGGQPQHF.

The chain employs TRBV27 and TRBJ1-2, with 7 bases identical to TRBD1. The J segment lost 5 bases and the V segment lost 0 bases, leaving 6 bases of the junction unmatched. CDR1 and CDR2 from the germline V gene are MNHEY and SMNVEV (reference sequence). This CDR3 region has 15 residues. CDR3 sequence reads: CASSLSKGASYGYTF. The DNA of the CDR3 is TGTGCCAGCAGTTTATCGAAGGGGGCCAGTTATGGCTACACCTTC.

This chain joins TRBV5-1 and TRBJ1-2; no clear D gene. CDR1 is SGHRS, CDR2 YFSETQ, per germline. The V end lost 3 bases, the J end lost 4 bases, and 19 bases lay between the germline ends. The CDR3 covers 16 residues. CDR3 in DNA: TGCGCCAGCAGCTCGACAAAGGTATCGGCGGCCTATGGCTACACCTTC. This translates into CASSSTKVSAAYGYTF.

This clonotype has just a few counts. The chain couples TRBV24-1 to TRBJ2-1; 9 nucleotides align to TRBD2. The CDR3 runs 18 residues. V was clipped by 2 bases and J by 0 bases; unmatched bases: 7. Germline V gene lookup returns CDR1 KGHDR and CDR2 SFDVKD. CDR3 in amino acids: CATSDSPGSGSSYNEQFF. The CDR3 DNA follows: TGTGCCACCAGTGATTCCCCCGGTAGCGGGAGCTCCTACAATGAGCAGTTCTTC.

CDR3 coding DNA: TGTGCCAGCAGCCAAGTCCCGGAGACAGCCTACGAGCAGTACTTC. Its protein product is CASSQVPETAYEQYF. The chain joins TRBV3-1 to TRBJ2-7, with a weak D call TRBD1 (5 bases). Trimming took off 1 base at V and 2 bases at J, with 12 bases between the two ends. The length of the CDR3 is 15 residues. CDR1 is LGHDT, CDR2 YNNKEL, per germline (reference sequence).

The rearrangement links TRBV20-1 to TRBJ2-5, with D possibly TRBD1 on 6 matching bases. From germline, CDR1 is DFQATT and CDR2 SNEGSKA (reference sequence). This CDR3 is 13 amino acids long. V lost 0 bases, J lost 9 bases, and 14 bases lay in between. The CDR3 nucleotides are TGCAGTGCTAGAGATTTGGGGGCCACGTCCCAGTACTTC. Amino acids: CSARDLGATSQYF.

The chain links TRBV7-2 to TRBJ2-1; D remains ambiguous. The germline V and J ends were trimmed by 0 bases and 8 bases, with 11 bases remaining between them. Germline CDR1 reads SGHTA; CDR2 reads FQGNSA. CDR3 length equals 14 residues. CDR3 sequence (DNA): TGTGCCAGCAGCTTAGCCGCTGGTGGGGATGAGCAGTTCTTC. The encoded protein is CASSLAAGGDEQFF.

The chain links TRBV7-2 to TRBJ1-2; D ambiguous. The CDR3 consists of 14 residues. The V and J ends lost 5 bases and 4 bases respectively, with 14 bases between them. CDR1 is SGHTA and CDR2 is FQGNSA in the germline V gene. Here the CDR3 reads CASSHTRRTYGYTF. In DNA form, the CDR3 reads TGTGCCAGCAGCCACACTCGCAGGACCTATGGCTACACCTTC.

This chain uses TRBV5-1 with TRBJ1-1, with 7 bases matching TRBD1. V shed 3 bases, J shed 1 base, and the junction held 6 bases outside the gene matches. CDR1 is SGHRS, CDR2 YFSETQ, per germline. The CDR3 has 15 residues. DNA for the CDR3: TGCGCCAGCAGCTGGTCCGGACAGGAGAACACTGAAGCTTTCTTT. This sequence encodes CASSWSGQENTEAFF.

This clonotype was counted a few times. This chain connects TRBV4-1 to TRBJ1-6, with D possibly matching TRBD1 (5 bases). The germline gives CDR1 MGHRA, CDR2 YSYEKL. This CDR3 spans 14 amino acids. V gave up 6 bases and J gave up 7 bases, with 13 bases separating them. The CDR3 region has the DNA TGCGCCAGCAGTCCCGGGGCAGACAATTCACCCCTCCACTTT. Encoded protein: CASSPGADNSPLHF.

This clonotype showed up just once. One junction end does not reproduce the germline sequence, and a read error may be involved. The chain links TRBV7-9 to TRBJ2-3; perhaps D is TRBD1 or TRBD2 (6 bases each). The CDR3 spans 15 residues. Germline CDR1 SEHNR, CDR2 FQNEAQ (reference sequence). CDR3 loop: CAGSFQGTGTDTQYF. The CDR3 DNA reads TGTGCCGGCAGCTTTCAGGGGACTGGCACAGATACGCAGTATTTT.